The T cell receptor (beta chain) described here comes from a study of Ad26.COV2.S vaccination and SARS-CoV-2 variants. In the study overall: In the study, Ad26.COV2.S was injected intramuscularly once, or twice 56 days apart.

Data came from immunoSEQ multiplex PCR; TCRdb stores just in-frame clones and leaves some out. The table includes 400,000 to 450,000 clones, 92% detected once. Study results and caveats: After vaccination, reports described spike-specific CD8+ and CD4+ T cell responses as showing substantial breadth. Measurements of TCR breadth and depth may have given underestimates of the total T cell responses.

Trimming took 6 bases from V and 8 from J, leaving 17 bases between them. Germline CDR1 is MNHEY and CDR2 is SMNVEV (reference sequence). This CDR3 has 15 residues. Noted treatment: some 20 received Ad26.COV2.S at low or high dose, single or two shots; 5 received placebo; per-sample allocation not given. The samples were gathered on day 63 after the first injection of vaccine or placebo. Details on this clone: What it binds is unknown.

The starting material was peripheral blood, obtained in a trial of Ad26.COV2.S vaccine versus placebo. The V and J genes are TRBV27 and TRBJ1-6, with a possible D match to TRBD1 (6 bases). This sequence was found in a person between 18 and 60 years old who received the Ad26.COV2.S COVID-19 vaccine or a placebo. CDR3 coding DNA: TGTGCCAGCAGCCTCTCCGGGACACTGGATTCACCCCTCCACTTT. This codes for CASSLSGTLDSPLHF.